This T cell receptor beta chain comes out of a study of T cell responses to AZD1222 COVID-19 vaccine. Regarding the study as a whole: None of the repertoires were sampled until the peak T cell response had passed. Just six AZD1222 recipients were seropositive at baseline. At 160-218 and 743-854, vaccine-associated CD4 TCRs were dominant, and they spanned spike.

The method was immunoSEQ multiplex PCR; TCRdb's version includes in-frame clones alone and lacks a portion of them. Here the sample spans roughly 180,000 clones, just over 85% being singletons. From germline, CDR1 is KGHSH and CDR2 LQKENI. Trimming removed 2 bases at V and 2 bases at J, with 9 bases between. This CDR3 contains 14 residues. This clone was seen once. Its antigen is not known. This specimen consisted of peripheral blood, obtained on day 0 of AZD1222 vaccination. This rearrangement joins TRBV18 to TRBJ2-5; either TRBD1 or TRBD2 may fit D (5 bases each). The receptor comes from an adult in good health. The CDR3: CASSPGTPQETQYF. The CDR3 DNA sequence: TGTGCCAGCTCACCAGGGACCCCTCAAGAGACCCAGTACTTC.